This record covers a single T cell receptor (beta chain). Alongside a J-beta primer mix, a sample-barcoded 5' primer served in a second PCR lasting about 7 to 11 cycles. One entry per CDR3 protein, called by TCRdb with MiXCR from the 5' RACE reads. The top ten clones hold approximately 40% of a sample with around 800,000 distinct CDR3 sequences, about 48% of them seen once. Germline V gene data show CDR1 as SQVTM and CDR2 as ANQGSEA. This CDR3 contains 14 residues. After removal of 6 bases from V and 4 bases from J, the junction contained 4 bases not matched to a gene. This sample was included in a study of blood T cells in healthy people across ages.

The receptor was isolated from an elderly man in good health. Sequenced: blood. The chain employs TRBV29-1 and TRBJ2-5; TRBD2 matches at 14 bases. CDR3 residues: CSVDGTSGRETQYF. The CDR3, as DNA: TGCAGCGTCGACGGGACTAGCGGGAGAGAGACCCAGTACTTC. The complete variable domain, with remaining parts taken from reference TRBV29-1 and TRBJ2-5, reads SAVISQKPSRDICQRGTSLTIQCQVDSQVTMMFWYRQQPGQSLTLIATANQGSEATYESGFVIDKFPISRPNLTFSTLTVSNMSPEDSSIYLCSVDGTSGRETQYFGPGTRLLVL.